Shown below are 31 T cell receptor beta chains from a single sample sequenced in a study of blood T cells in healthy people across ages. Next came a second PCR, run for roughly 7 to 12 cycles, which used a sample-barcoded 5' primer along with a J-beta primer mix. TCRdb re-derived calls from the 5' RACE reads in MiXCR, one entry per CDR3 protein. The profile covers roughly 730,000 distinct CDR3 sequences, with around three fifths appearing a single time and around 25% taken by the ten largest. Sequencing input: blood. The receptors here all came from a man aged 40-50 years in good health.

The V and J genes are TRBV4-1 and TRBJ2-1, with 10 bases identical to TRBD2. The CDR3 runs to 17 residues. The trim removed 0 bases at V and 1 base at J, leaving 3 bases unmatched. Germline CDR1 is MGHRA and CDR2 is YSYEKL. This chain's CDR3 is CASSQDAAGGSYNEQFF. The CDR3 DNA reads as TGCGCCAGCAGCCAAGATGCAGCGGGAGGGTCCTACAATGAGCAGTTCTTC.

The chain employs TRBV9 and TRBJ2-1; 11 nucleotides align to TRBD1. The CDR3 contains 17 residues. Germline lookup yields CDR1 SGDLS and CDR2 YYNGEE. Losses at the gene ends were 0 bases for V and 0 bases for J; bases not matched to a gene: 2. The CDR3: CASSVEGTGGSYNEQFF. The CDR3 DNA reads TGTGCCAGCAGCGTAGAGGGGACAGGGGGCTCCTACAATGAGCAGTTCTTC.

V usage is TRBV28 and J usage is TRBJ1-5; D remains ambiguous. V was cut by 5 bases and J by 6 bases, with 17 bases left in between. The CDR3 consists of 15 residues. CDR1 is MDHEN, CDR2 SYDVKM, per germline. CDR3 sequence reads: CASSLALGEGQPQHF. The CDR3 coding sequence is TGTGCCAGCAGTCTTGCCCTCGGAGAGGGTCAGCCCCAGCATTTT.

This rearrangement joins TRBV5-4 to TRBJ2-7; D may match TRBD1 or TRBD2 (5 bases each). Trimming took off 4 bases at V and 4 bases at J, with 15 bases between the two ends. The CDR3 sequence is 14 residues long. CDR1 SGHNT and CDR2 YYREEE come from the germline V gene (reference sequence). In nucleotides, the CDR3 is TGTGCCAGCAGCCAGAGGGACGCCTCGTACGAGCAGTACTTC. This translates into CASSQRDASYEQYF.

The J gene is TRBJ2-6, the V gene TRBV10-3; no clear D gene. The CDR3 has 14 residues. Per the germline V gene, CDR1 is ENHRY and CDR2 is SYGVKD. Trimming removed 4 bases from V and 2 bases from J, with 6 bases in between. The CDR3 sequence: CAISASAGANVLTF. Here the CDR3 DNA reads TGTGCCATCAGTGCGTCGGCTGGGGCCAACGTCCTGACTTTC.

J is TRBJ2-1 and V is TRBV5-6; 9 nucleotides line up with TRBD1. Germline V gives CDR1 SGHDT, CDR2 YYEEEE. The trim removed 1 base at V and 2 bases at J, leaving 1 base unmatched. CDR3 length: 15 amino acids. This chain's CDR3 is CASSLWDRAYNEQFF. The CDR3 DNA follows: TGTGCCAGCAGCTTGTGGGACAGGGCCTACAATGAGCAGTTCTTC.

V gene TRBV3-1 combines with J gene TRBJ1-5; TRBD1 matches 7 bases. V shed 3 bases and J 0 bases; nucleotides not matched to a gene: 8. The CDR3 contains 17 residues. Germline V CDR1 and CDR2: LGHDT, YNNKEL (reference sequence). This chain's CDR3 is CASSQGGQSNSNQPQHF. CDR3 nucleotide sequence: TGTGCCAGCAGCCAGGGGGGACAGTCAAATAGCAATCAGCCCCAGCATTTT.

In its sample, this clonotype was seen a few times. CDR3 sequence: CASSGLAGRYQYF. CDR3 DNA sequence: TGTGCCAGCAGCGGACTAGCGGGACGGTACCAGTACTTC. The chain links TRBV21-1 to TRBJ2-5; the table's D call, TRBD2, was not checked against the DNA. TRBV21-1 is assigned pseudogene status. The CDR3 is 13 residues long.

This chain connects TRBV30 to TRBJ2-3, with D possibly being TRBD2 (5 bases). This CDR3 region has 13 residues. Germline V gene data show CDR1 as GTSNPN and CDR2 as SVGIG (reference sequence). Trimming shortened V by 2 bases and J by 6 bases, and 12 bases separated the two germline ends. DNA of the CDR3: TGTGCCTGGAGTTCCGGGGTACAGGATACGCAGTATTTT. Its translation: CAWSSGVQDTQYF.

The sample holds many counts of this clonotype. The chain employs TRBV7-2 and TRBJ2-1; the D is unclear. The CDR3 covers 13 residues. V was shortened by 4 bases and J by 0 bases, with 4 bases between the two germline ends. The germline CDR1 and CDR2 sequences are SGHTA and FQGNSA. CDR3 coding DNA: TGTGCCAGCAGCTCCGGCTCCTACAATGAGCAGTTCTTC. Translated, it gives CASSSGSYNEQFF.

The V gene is TRBV20-1, the J gene TRBJ1-2; D possibly corresponds to TRBD1 (6 bases). Germline V gives CDR1 DFQATT, CDR2 SNEGSKA (reference sequence). This CDR3 contains 16 residues. V gave up 0 bases and J gave up 7 bases, with 21 bases separating them. CDR3 protein: CSARDLLAGGRGGYTF. In DNA, the CDR3 is TGCAGTGCTAGAGACCTTCTAGCGGGGGGCCGGGGTGGCTACACCTTC.

This rearrangement joins TRBV7-9 to TRBJ2-7; 10 bases agree with TRBD1. Judging by the DNA end, TRBJ2-5 fits better; the J call may be wrong. Germline loops: CDR1 SEHNR, CDR2 FQNEAQ (reference sequence). The CDR3 sequence is 15 residues long. The CDR3 sequence: CASSEGTGVSETQYF. CDR3 bases: TGTGCCAGCAGCGAAGGGACAGGGGTCTCGGAGACCCAGTACTTC.

This chain connects TRBV10-3 to TRBJ1-1; D uncertain. This CDR3 is built from 13 residues. Germline lookup yields CDR1 ENHRY and CDR2 SYGVKD. The V gene lost 6 bases and the J gene lost 1 base, with 9 bases spanning the gap. The CDR3 DNA follows: TGTGCCATCAGATATGACGGGAACACTGAAGCTTTCTTT. Residues: CAIRYDGNTEAFF.

This chain uses TRBV3-1 with TRBJ1-5; the match to TRBD1 covers 8 bases. This CDR3 contains 16 residues. The V gene's germline CDR1 is LGHDT and CDR2 YNNKEL (reference sequence). J gave up 6 bases and V 2 bases, and 9 bases lay outside the gene matches. The CDR3 DNA follows: TGTGCCAGCAGCCAATCTGACAGGGGAGGAGGTCAGCCCCAGCATTTT. Protein: CASSQSDRGGGQPQHF.

V is TRBV9 and J is TRBJ1-2; 9 bases map to TRBD1. V shed 4 bases and J 2 bases; nucleotides not matched to a gene: 12. This CDR3 has 17 residues. Germline CDR1 is SGDLS and CDR2 is YYNGEE. The CDR3 region has the DNA TGTGCCAGCAGCCCACGGACAGGGGTCTTTACAAACTATGGCTACACCTTC. It is translated as CASSPRTGVFTNYGYTF.

The chain recombines TRBV4-3 with TRBJ2-7; TRBD2 aligns across 8 bases. CDR1 LGHNA and CDR2 YSLEER come from the germline V gene. Trimming at V came to 0 bases and at J to 0 bases, leaving 7 bases not matched to a gene. The CDR3 totals 17 residues. Written as DNA, the CDR3 is TGCGCCAGCAGCCAAGATGCGGGGGGCAGAAGCTCCTACGAGCAGTACTTC. Protein product: CASSQDAGGRSSYEQYF.

This chain connects TRBV29-1 to TRBJ2-1, with 7 bases identical to TRBD1. The ends lost 6 bases at V and 5 bases at J; junction bases unmatched: 7. CDR3 length: 13 residues. Looked up from germline, CDR1 is SQVTM and CDR2 is ANQGSEA. The DNA for the CDR3 is TGCAGCGTGCCCGACAGGGAGAACAATGAGCAGTTCTTC. Translated: CSVPDRENNEQFF.

A word on this clonotype: This may stem from a read error, because a much larger clone lies one nucleotide away. The genes are TRBV7-9 and TRBJ2-3; tentatively, D is TRBD2 (5 bases). The CDR3 consists of 16 residues. Looked up from germline, CDR1 is SEHNR and CDR2 is FQNEAQ (reference sequence). V lost 8 bases, J lost 2 bases, and 20 bases lay in between. The CDR3 DNA reads TGTGCCAGCGGCCCGACCGGGCAAGCGGACACAGATACGCAGTATTTT. Translating gives CASGPTGQADTDTQYF.

The V and J genes are TRBV9 and TRBJ2-5, with TRBD2 as a possible D gene (6 bases). The J call may be incorrect, as the DNA end agrees better with TRBJ2-7. The V gene's germline CDR1 is SGDLS and CDR2 YYNGEE. The CDR3 is 14 amino acids. The CDR3, as DNA: TGTGCCAGCAGCGTATCGGGGGTCACCTACGAGCAGTACTTC. Protein product: CASSVSGVTYEQYF.

V is TRBV5-1 and J is TRBJ2-1; 9 positions agree with TRBD2. V lost 5 bases, J lost 10 bases, and 16 bases stayed unmatched. Germline CDR1 reads SGHRS; CDR2 reads YFSETQ. The length of the CDR3 is 16 residues. CDR3 region: CASSLGASGTGKEQFF. The CDR3 DNA is TGCGCCAGCAGTTTAGGGGCTAGCGGGACGGGGAAGGAGCAGTTCTTC.

The rearrangement joins TRBV7-2 to TRBJ2-1; 7 positions agree with TRBD2. Judging by the DNA end, TRBJ2-7 fits better; the J call may be wrong. Germline loops: CDR1 SGHTA, CDR2 FQGNSA. The CDR3 is 15 amino acids. In nucleotides, the CDR3 is TGTGCCAGCAGCCCCCGGGGAGGGGCAAACAATGAGCAGTACTTC. Its protein product is CASSPRGGANNEQYF.

In its sample, this clonotype was seen a few times. J is TRBJ2-1 and V is TRBV6-2 or TRBV6-3, with 13 bases that match TRBD2. This CDR3 contains 14 residues. CDR1 and CDR2 from the germline V gene are MNHEY and SVGEGT. J lost 12 bases, V lost 6 bases, and 8 bases had no gene match. For the CDR3, the DNA is TGTGCCAGCAGACCGGGACTAGCGGGGACACGGCAGTTCTTC. Residues: CASRPGLAGTRQFF.

This clonotype was counted between two and nine times. In DNA form, the CDR3 reads TGTGCCAGCAGCAAAAGGGCGGCGAATTACAATGAGCAGTTCTTC. This encodes CASSKRAANYNEQFF. The chain joins TRBV3-1 to TRBJ2-1; D remains unclear. With 5 bases removed from V and 4 bases from J, the gap between germline ends came to 15 bases. This CDR3 is 15 amino acids long. Germline-derived CDR1 and CDR2 are LGHDT and YNNKEL (reference sequence).

The rearrangement joins TRBV3-1 to TRBJ1-2, with 7 positions matching TRBD1. CDR1 and CDR2 from the germline V gene are LGHDT and YNNKEL (reference sequence). The CDR3 length is 14 residues. V was pared by 1 base and J by 8 bases, with 7 bases of the junction left unmatched. The CDR3 DNA reads TGTGCCAGCAGCCAAGGTCGCAGGGGGGGCGGCTACACCTTC. This gives the protein CASSQGRRGGGYTF.

This rearrangement joins TRBV9 to TRBJ2-3, with D tentatively TRBD1 (6 bases). This CDR3 is 16 amino acids long. CDR1 and CDR2 from the germline V gene are SGDLS and YYNGEE. V dropped 2 bases and J dropped 2 bases, with 15 bases sitting between them. This chain's CDR3 is CASSVTTGISTDTQYF. The CDR3 region has the DNA TGTGCCAGCAGCGTCACCACAGGGATCTCCACAGATACGCAGTATTTT.

The V gene is TRBV19, the J gene TRBJ2-2; D unresolved. The V end was cut by 7 bases, the J end by 2 bases, with 14 bases between. The germline CDR1 and CDR2 sequences are LNHDA and SQIVND (reference sequence). This CDR3 region has 15 residues. The DNA of the CDR3 is TGTGCCAGTACGGTCTCTGCTGGAAACACCGGGGAGCTGTTTTTT. This sequence encodes CASTVSAGNTGELFF.

The chain joins TRBV9 to TRBJ1-1; TRBD1 matches at 7 bases. The germline V gene has CDR1 SGDLS and CDR2 YYNGEE. The CDR3 sequence is 16 residues long. J lost 1 base, V lost 4 bases, and 10 bases had no gene match. The CDR3 reads CASSPRSGGTNTEAFF. The CDR3 nucleotides are TGTGCCAGCAGCCCAAGATCAGGGGGAACGAACACTGAAGCTTTCTTT.

The chain uses TRBV6-6 and TRBJ1-5; 9 nucleotides line up with TRBD1. CDR3 size: 16 residues. Unmatched junction bases numbered 6, after V lost 6 bases and J lost 0 bases. Germline-derived CDR1 and CDR2 are MNHNY and SVGAGI (reference sequence). CDR3 residues: CASRGQGAYSNQPQHF. CDR3 nucleotide sequence: TGTGCCAGCAGGGGACAGGGCGCCTATAGCAATCAGCCCCAGCATTTT.

This clonotype was counted between two and nine times. V gene TRBV9 combines with J gene TRBJ2-5; maybe TRBD1 (5 bases). This CDR3 has 15 amino acids. Trimming removed 1 base from V and 4 bases from J, with 14 bases in between. CDR1 SGDLS and CDR2 YYNGEE come from the germline V gene. CDR3 sequence: CASSVLSTEGETQYF. The CDR3 region has the DNA TGTGCCAGCAGCGTATTGTCGACAGAAGGAGAGACCCAGTACTTC.

CDR3 DNA: TGCGCCAGCAGCCAAGATGCTCTCAGTAATGAGCAGTTCTTC. This sequence encodes CASSQDALSNEQFF. The rearrangement uses TRBV4-1 and TRBJ2-1; D gene ambiguous. The V and J ends lost 0 bases and 7 bases respectively, with 10 bases between them. This CDR3 is 14 amino acids long. The germline CDR1 and CDR2 sequences are MGHRA and YSYEKL.

This sequence joins TRBV20-1 and TRBJ1-5, with 7 positions matching TRBD1. CDR3 length equals 13 residues. V shed 6 bases, J shed 3 bases, and the junction held 5 bases outside the gene matches. Germline V lookup: CDR1 DFQATT, CDR2 SNEGSKA (reference sequence). The CDR3 DNA is TGCAGTGCACGGGACAGCTCCAATCAGCCCCAGCATTTT. It is translated as CSARDSSNQPQHF.